These T cell receptor beta chains were read from a single sample in a study of T cell responses to AZD1222 COVID-19 vaccine. The method was immunoSEQ multiplex PCR; TCRdb's version includes in-frame clones alone and lacks a portion of them. The data show 150,000 or so clones, less than 95% seen once. The sequenced sample was peripheral blood, obtained on day 0 of AZD1222 vaccination. The origin of the receptors is an adult in good health. CDR3s include the opening cysteine and the closing phenylalanine or tryptophan. A D gene is named only where the DNA matches it firmly. Expanded clones get a size class; other rows say once, few or many, or leave the size out.

V gene	D gene	clone size	J gene	CDR3 DNA	CDR3 protein
TRBV7-9	.	.	TRBJ1-3	TGTGCCAGCAGCTTAGGAACCCTCGCGGGAAACACCATATATTTT	CASSLGTLAGNTIYF
TRBV19	TRBD1	.	TRBJ1-5	TGTGCCAGTAGGCGGACAGGGGGTCAACAGCCCCAGCATTTT	CASRRTGGQQPQHF
TRBV6-2/TRBV6-3	TRBD2	.	TRBJ2-3	TGTGCCAGCAGTTCCCCGGGGGGGTCAGATACGCAGTATTTT	CASSSPGGSDTQYF
TRBV6-4	.	.	TRBJ2-3	TGTGCCAGCAGCCATGGGGGGAGCACAGATACGCAGTATTTT	CASSHGGSTDTQYF
TRBV7-8	.	.	TRBJ1-1	TGTGCCAGCAGCGCGACGAACGGGGACACTGAAGCTTTCTTT	CASSATNGDTEAFF
TRBV7-3	TRBD2	.	TRBJ2-3	TGTGCCAGCAGCCCAAAGCGGGACTCGTCTTATACGCAGTATTTT	CASSPKRDSSYTQYF
TRBV19	TRBD2	.	TRBJ2-1	TGTGCCAGTAGTATCACGACTAGCGGGAGACCCAATGAGCAGTTCTTC	CASSITTSGRPNEQFF
TRBV7-2	.	few	TRBJ1-6	TGTGCCAGCAGCTTAGATTTCGGCAATTCACCCCTCCACTTT	CASSLDFGNSPLHF
TRBV19	TRBD1	.	TRBJ1-1	TGTGCCAGTAGACGACAGGGACGGGGCACTGAAGCTTTCTTT	CASRRQGRGTEAFF
TRBV9	.	few	TRBJ2-1	TGTGCCAGCAGCGTAGTAACGGATGAGCAGTTCTTC	CASSVVTDEQFF
TRBV7-6	.	.	TRBJ2-3	TGTGCCAGCAGCGCCTTTAGCCGGGACAACACAGATACGCAGTATTTT	CASSAFSRDNTDTQYF
TRBV4-2	.	.	TRBJ1-6	TGTGCCAGCAGCCAAGAATTATGGGGCGCACGATCACCCCTCCACTTT	CASSQELWGARSPLHF
TRBV9	.	.	TRBJ1-4	TGTGCCAGCAGCCCAGCAAGGGGCCTGGCTAATGAAAAACTGTTTTTT	CASSPARGLANEKLFF
TRBV11-3	TRBD2	.	TRBJ2-1	TGTGCCAGCAGCTTAAAGCGGGGACCCAACTACAATGAGCAGTTCTTC	CASSLKRGPNYNEQFF
TRBV30	.	.	TRBJ2-3	TGTGCCGCACGGGGGCGAGGATCAGATACGCAGTATTTT	CAARGRGSDTQYF
TRBV7-9	.	.	TRBJ2-3	TGTGCCAGCAGCTCCAGCGGGCCAGATACGCAGTATTTT	CASSSSGPDTQYF
TRBV6-5	TRBD1	.	TRBJ2-5	TGTGCCAGCAGTCGACAGGGGGCGGATGAGACCCAGTACTTC	CASSRQGADETQYF
TRBV19	.	.	TRBJ1-2	TGTGCCAGTAGTATTGCAGGGGACTATGGCTACACCTTC	CASSIAGDYGYTF
TRBV6-5	TRBD1	.	TRBJ1-1	TGTGCCAGCAGAGAGGGGGCAGCGAACACTGAAGCTTTCTTT	CASREGAANTEAFF
TRBV19	.	.	TRBJ1-1	TGTGCCAGTGGGGTAGGGGGGGCGCGTGTGGGCACTGAAGCTTTCTTT	CASGVGGARVGTEAFF
TRBV4-3	.	.	TRBJ2-7	TGCGCCAGCAGCCAAGATCATCGAGGGGCCTACGAGCAGTACTTC	CASSQDHRGAYEQYF
TRBV30	.	.	TRBJ1-5	TGTGCCTGGAGTGTAGGAGGTGGTCAGCCCCAGCATTTT	CAWSVGGGQPQHF
TRBV11-2	.	.	TRBJ2-7	TGTGCCAGCAGCTTAAGCAGGGGAGGCCCCTACGAGCAGTACTTC	CASSLSRGGPYEQYF
TRBV5-1	TRBD1	.	TRBJ1-4	TGCGCCAGCAGCCAAGGGGACAGGGGTAATGAAAAACTGTTTTTT	CASSQGDRGNEKLFF
TRBV6-2/TRBV6-3	TRBD2	.	TRBJ2-1	TGTGCCAGCAGCCCGGGACTAGCGGTTTTTTACAATGAGCAGTTCTTC	CASSPGLAVFYNEQFF
TRBV28	.	once	TRBJ2-4	TGTGCCAGCAGTTTGAGCAGTCCGGGCAAAAACATTCAGTACTTC	CASSLSSPGKNIQYF
TRBV6-5	.	.	TRBJ2-1	TGTGCCAGCAGGCAAGAGATCCCCTACAATGAGCAGTTCTTC	CASRQEIPYNEQFF
TRBV28	.	.	TRBJ2-7	TGTGCCAGCAGTTTCCCGAACAACTACGAGCAGTACTTC	CASSFPNNYEQYF